The next 30 T cell receptor beta chains were all read from a single sample in a study of blood T cell repertoires in COVID-19. Using immunoSEQ multiplex PCR, the repertoire was profiled, and TCRdb retains in-frame clones only, with some absent. The sample holds 50,000 to 80,000 clones, about three quarters seen once. The specimen sequenced was peripheral blood. The receptor set was obtained from a human donor in a cohort sampled during active COVID-19.

This chain joins TRBV6-2 or TRBV6-3 and TRBJ2-7; 10 bases map to TRBD2. Germline CDR1 reads MNHEY; CDR2 reads SVGEGT. Trimming took 5 bases from V and 3 from J; bases not matched to a gene: 1. The CDR3 loop spans 13 amino acids. In DNA form, the CDR3 reads TGTGCCAGCAGTAGACTAGCGGGCTACGAGCAGTACTTC. Translated, it gives CASSRLAGYEQYF.

The count of this clone is one. V usage is TRBV7-8 and J usage is TRBJ2-4; TRBD2 agrees at 12 bases. The CDR3 loop spans 15 amino acids. The germline V gene encodes CDR1 SGHVS and CDR2 FQNEAQ. V was pared by 5 bases and J by 8 bases, with 7 bases of the junction left unmatched. The CDR3, as DNA: TGTGCCAGCAGCGAACGACTAGCGGGGGAGTACATTCAGTACTTC. Translating gives CASSERLAGEYIQYF. Complete variable domain (other parts from reference TRBV7-8 and TRBJ2-4): GAGVSQSPRYKVAKRGQDVALRCDPISGHVSLFWYQQALGQGPEFLTYFQNEAQLDKSGLPSDRFFAERPEGSVSTLKIQRTQQEDSAVYLCASSERLAGEYIQYFGAGTRLSVL.

The V gene is TRBV3-1 (or the pseudogene TRBV3-2), the J gene TRBJ1-1; no reliable D call. The V gene's germline CDR1 is LGHDT and CDR2 YNNKEL (reference sequence). Between the trimmed V and J ends, which lost 1 base and 0 bases, there was a span of 6 bases. CDR3 size: 14 residues. CDR3 nucleotide sequence: TGTGCCAGCAGCCAAGCGTCAGTGAACACTGAAGCTTTCTTT. Translated: CASSQASVNTEAFF.

V is TRBV3-1 (or the pseudogene TRBV3-2) and J is TRBJ1-1; possibly TRBD1 for D (6 bases). The CDR3 runs to 13 residues. CDR1 is LGHDT, CDR2 YNNKEL, per germline (reference sequence). Trimming took 6 bases from V and 0 from J, leaving 8 bases between them. The CDR3 here is CASRQGLNTEAFF. As DNA, the CDR3 is TGTGCCAGCAGACAGGGACTGAACACTGAAGCTTTCTTT.

The chain combines TRBV4-3 with TRBJ2-7; 9 bases line up with TRBD2. V was clipped by 0 bases and J by 6 bases; unmatched bases: 6. The CDR3 length is 15 residues. Germline V CDR1 and CDR2: LGHNA, YSLEER. The DNA for the CDR3 is TGCGCCAGCAGCCAAGAACTTGGGCGGGGGGGCGAGCAGTACTTC. It translates to CASSQELGRGGEQYF.

The chain combines TRBV10-1 with TRBJ2-2; weak D call: TRBD1 (5 bases). Looked up from germline, CDR1 is WNHNN and CDR2 is SYGVQD (reference sequence). Trimming removed 0 bases at V and 5 bases at J, with 16 bases between. The CDR3 is 17 residues long. CDR3 residues: CASSESKGLGSTGELFF. The DNA for the CDR3 is TGCGCCAGCAGTGAGTCGAAGGGGCTAGGCAGTACCGGGGAGCTGTTTTTT.

The rearrangement links TRBV7-3 to TRBJ1-2; 10 nucleotides line up with TRBD1. The CDR3 extends over 15 amino acids. Germline-derived CDR1 and CDR2 are SGHTA and FQGTGA. Trimming at V came to 5 bases and at J to 6 bases, leaving 9 bases not matched to a gene. The CDR3 reads CASSPDGTGDHGYTF. The DNA for the CDR3 is TGTGCCAGCAGCCCCGACGGGACAGGGGATCATGGCTACACCTTC.

The J gene is TRBJ2-3, the V gene TRBV19; the D gene is possibly TRBD2 (8 bases). V was shortened by 4 bases and J by 3 bases, with 20 bases between the two germline ends. In germline, CDR1 is LNHDA, CDR2 SQIVND (reference sequence). The CDR3 runs 17 residues. The CDR3 coding sequence is TGTGCCAGTAGTAGGGACAGCCCGGGAGGGGTTACAGATACGCAGTATTTT. Amino acid sequence: CASSRDSPGGVTDTQYF.

This clone is a singleton in its sample. The chain couples TRBV27 to TRBJ1-5; D perhaps matches TRBD1 (5 bases). V was clipped by 1 base and J by 0 bases, with 13 bases between them. There are 17 residues in the CDR3. Germline assignment: CDR1 MNHEY and CDR2 SMNVEV (reference sequence). The CDR3, as DNA: TGTGCCAGCAGTTTATTCGCCCAAGGGGCTAGCAATCAGCCCCAGCATTTT. Translated, it gives CASSLFAQGASNQPQHF.

The V and J genes are TRBV5-4 and TRBJ1-1; D may be TRBD1 (6 bases). The germline V and J ends were trimmed by 2 bases and 6 bases, with 20 bases remaining between them. The CDR3 has 16 residues. Germline CDR1 and CDR2: SGHNT and YYREEE (reference sequence). CDR3 DNA: TGTGCCAGCAGCTTCGACCCAAACGCAGGGGCTTCTGAAGCTTTCTTT. Its protein is CASSFDPNAGASEAFF.

This chain joins TRBV19 and TRBJ1-5; perhaps TRBD1 as D (6 bases). The germline V gene encodes CDR1 LNHDA and CDR2 SQIVND (reference sequence). V was clipped by 6 bases and J by 3 bases, with 9 bases between them. The CDR3 length is 13 residues. This CDR3 is CASSGQFNQPQHF. In DNA, the CDR3 is TGTGCCAGTAGCGGACAGTTCAATCAGCCCCAGCATTTT. Drawing the rest from reference TRBV19 and TRBJ1-5, the complete variable domain is DGGITQSPKYLFRKEGQNVTLSCEQNLNHDAMYWYRQDPGQGLRLIYYSQIVNDFQKGDIAEGYSVSREKKESFPLTVTSAQKNPTAFYLCASSGQFNQPQHFGDGTRLSIL.

J is TRBJ2-1 and V is TRBV5-1, with 11 bases identical to TRBD2. The ends lost 4 bases at V and 2 bases at J; junction bases unmatched: 2. The CDR3 runs to 15 residues. CDR1 and CDR2 from the germline V gene are SGHRS and YFSETQ. In DNA, the CDR3 is TGCGCCAGCAGCGGGACTAGCGGCGCCTACAATGAGCAGTTCTTC. It codes for CASSGTSGAYNEQFF. Filled out from reference TRBV5-1 and TRBJ2-1, the complete variable domain reads KAGVTQTPRYLIKTRGQQVTLSCSPISGHRSVSWYQQTPGQGLQFLFEYFSETQRNKGNFPGRFSGRQFSNSRSEMNVSTLELGDSALYLCASSGTSGAYNEQFFGPGTRLTVL.

This clone was found a few times. V is TRBV5-1 and J is TRBJ1-4; 10 bases fit TRBD1. J was trimmed by 4 bases and V by 3 bases; bases with no gene match: 6. The germline gives CDR1 SGHRS, CDR2 YFSETQ. CDR3 length: 16 residues. The CDR3 coding sequence is TGCGCCAGCAGCTCCGCGGGACAGGGGATTAATGAAAAACTGTTTTTT. Translation gives CASSSAGQGINEKLFF.

This chain uses TRBV3-1 (or the pseudogene TRBV3-2) with TRBJ1-2, with D perhaps matching TRBD1 (6 bases). V lost 0 bases and J 4 bases, leaving 12 bases between the germline ends. The germline V gene has CDR1 LGHDT and CDR2 YNNKEL (reference sequence). The CDR3 length is 15 residues. The CDR3 region has the DNA TGTGCCAGCAGCCAAGATATATCCAGGGGCTATGGCTACACCTTC. Its protein is CASSQDISRGYGYTF.

This chain links TRBV15 with TRBJ1-5; TRBD1 matches 9 bases. This CDR3 region has 16 residues. Germline V gene sequence: CDR1 LNHNV, CDR2 YYDKDF (reference sequence). J gave up 9 bases and V 3 bases, and 12 bases lay outside the gene matches. This CDR3 is CATSSTTGGGVRPQHF. In nucleotides, the CDR3 is TGTGCCACCAGCAGCACGACAGGGGGTGGGGTTCGGCCCCAGCATTTT.

The gene calls are TRBV19 and TRBJ2-4; a possible D gene is TRBD1 (5 bases). CDR3 length equals 13 residues. CDR1 and CDR2 (germline): LNHDA, SQIVND (reference sequence). Trimming cost V 9 bases and J 0 bases, with 9 bases left between them. The CDR3 here is CASQDRAKNIQYF. CDR3 bases: TGTGCCAGCCAAGACAGAGCCAAAAACATTCAGTACTTC.

The gene calls are TRBV3-1 (or the pseudogene TRBV3-2) and TRBJ2-7; 9 bases fit TRBD2. The germline gives CDR1 LGHDT, CDR2 YNNKEL (reference sequence). The CDR3 contains 16 residues. The V and J ends lost 0 bases and 4 bases, in that order; junction bases with no gene match: 7. In DNA form, the CDR3 reads TGTGCCAGCAGCCAAGATTTGCGGGGGGGGAGTTACGAGCAGTACTTC. It codes for CASSQDLRGGSYEQYF.

This sequence joins TRBV3-1 (or the pseudogene TRBV3-2) and TRBJ2-3, with D unclear. Looked up from germline, CDR1 is LGHDT and CDR2 is YNNKEL (reference sequence). The CDR3 has 12 amino acids. V was shortened by 6 bases and J by 6 bases, with 10 bases between the two germline ends. Here the CDR3 reads CASRTSGDTQYF. CDR3 bases: TGTGCCAGCAGAACCTCCGGGGATACGCAGTATTTT.

The CDR3 sequence is CAWRRRDRSSYNSPLHF. CDR3 bases: TGTGCCTGGAGGCGGAGGGACAGGAGCTCCTATAATTCACCCCTCCACTTT. The chain uses TRBV30 and TRBJ1-6; 8 nucleotides agree with TRBD1. The trim removed 3 bases at V and 0 bases at J, leaving 7 bases unmatched. The CDR3 is 17 residues long. Germline values: CDR1 GTSNPN, CDR2 SVGIG (reference sequence).

The rearrangement uses TRBV5-1 and TRBJ2-7; 9 positions agree with TRBD2. This CDR3 is 13 amino acids long. The germline V gene encodes CDR1 SGHRS and CDR2 YFSETQ. With V trimmed by 7 bases and J by 6 bases, 8 bases remained unmatched. The CDR3 DNA reads as TGCGCCAGCGGTTGGATTAGCGGGGGCGAGCAGTACTTC. Protein product: CASGWISGGEQYF. The entire variable domain, with the rest obtained from reference TRBV5-1 and TRBJ2-7, is as follows: KAGVTQTPRYLIKTRGQQVTLSCSPISGHRSVSWYQQTPGQGLQFLFEYFSETQRNKGNFPGRFSGRQFSNSRSEMNVSTLELGDSALYLCASGWISGGEQYFGPGTRLTVT.

This clone was detected only a few times. This chain connects TRBV4-3 to TRBJ2-7, with 10 positions matching TRBD2. The CDR3 has 17 amino acids. V lost 1 base, J lost 3 bases, and 9 bases stayed unmatched. Germline V gene sequence: CDR1 LGHNA, CDR2 YSLEER. The CDR3: CASSQAAGTSVDYEQYF. For the CDR3, the DNA is TGCGCCAGCAGCCAAGCCGCCGGGACTAGCGTTGACTACGAGCAGTACTTC.

This clone was seen more than once but under ten times. The rearrangement links TRBV2 to TRBJ1-5, with D possibly TRBD1 on 6 matching bases. CDR1 is SNHLY, CDR2 FYNNEI, per germline. Trimming left V 6 bases short and J 0 bases short, with 12 bases between. This CDR3 has 15 amino acids. CDR3 protein: CASRDRPYSNQPQHF. CDR3 coding DNA: TGTGCCAGCAGGGACAGACCCTATAGCAATCAGCCCCAGCATTTT.

V and J are TRBV6-6 and TRBJ1-2, with 9 bases aligning to TRBD1. The CDR3 runs 14 residues. The ends lost 5 bases at V and 4 bases at J; junction bases unmatched: 5. The V gene's germline CDR1 is MNHNY and CDR2 SVGAGI (reference sequence). CDR3 protein: CASSIGTGLYGYTF. The CDR3 DNA sequence: TGTGCCAGCAGTATCGGGACAGGGCTCTATGGCTACACCTTC.

This chain uses TRBV28 with TRBJ2-7, with D unresolved. Trimming pared 7 bases from V and 2 bases from J, leaving 6 bases between. The CDR3 consists of 11 residues. CDR1 is MDHEN, CDR2 SYDVKM, per germline. The CDR3 reads CASTTTYEQYF. DNA for the CDR3: TGTGCCAGCACGACAACCTACGAGCAGTACTTC.

The V and J genes are TRBV19 and TRBJ2-1, with 8 bases identical to TRBD2. Per the germline V gene, CDR1 is LNHDA and CDR2 is SQIVND (reference sequence). CDR3 length: 14 residues. V trimming: 8 bases; J trimming: 3 bases; junction bases outside the gene matches: 6. The CDR3 here is CASQGGGRYNEQFF. The CDR3 nucleotides read TGTGCCAGTCAGGGCGGGGGGCGCTACAATGAGCAGTTCTTC. Full variable domain (rest looked up from reference TRBV19 and TRBJ2-1): DGGITQSPKYLFRKEGQNVTLSCEQNLNHDAMYWYRQDPGQGLRLIYYSQIVNDFQKGDIAEGYSVSREKKESFPLTVTSAQKNPTAFYLCASQGGGRYNEQFFGPGTRLTVL.

The genes are TRBV6-5 and TRBJ2-1, with D possibly being TRBD1 (5 bases). This CDR3 comprises 14 residues. Germline V lookup: CDR1 MNHEY, CDR2 SVGAGI. Trimming removed 6 bases from V and 1 base from J, with 10 bases in between. CDR3 coding DNA: TGTGCCAGCAGCGGACATGGATCCTACAATGAGCAGTTCTTC. It codes for CASSGHGSYNEQFF.

V usage is TRBV5-1 and J usage is TRBJ1-2; 8 bases match TRBD1. Germline assignment: CDR1 SGHRS and CDR2 YFSETQ. V lost 4 bases to trimming and J lost 5 bases; unmatched junction nucleotides: 16. This CDR3 spans 17 amino acids. The CDR3 nucleotides are TGCGCCAGCAGCGACCTGAAATTGAGGGACAGGAAGTATGGCTACACCTTC. It is translated as CASSDLKLRDRKYGYTF.

This clone was seen just once. The rearrangement uses TRBV6-6 and TRBJ1-2; 10 bases match TRBD1. CDR1 is MNHNY and CDR2 is SVGAGI in the germline V gene (reference sequence). V was clipped by 6 bases and J by 7 bases; unmatched bases: 8. This CDR3 region has 14 residues. This chain's CDR3 is CASRTTGGASGYTF. CDR3 in DNA: TGTGCCAGCAGGACGACAGGGGGCGCGAGTGGCTACACCTTC.

This clone was counted only a few times. The gene calls are TRBV3-1 (or the pseudogene TRBV3-2) and TRBJ1-1, with 11 bases lining up with TRBD1. The CDR3 contains 17 residues. CDR1 and CDR2 (germline): LGHDT, YNNKEL (reference sequence). The J segment lost 0 bases and the V segment lost 5 bases, leaving 8 bases of the junction unmatched. In nucleotides, the CDR3 is TGTGCCAGCAGCGTCGGACAGGGGGCTTTTCTGAACACTGAAGCTTTCTTT. Protein sequence: CASSVGQGAFLNTEAFF.

In nucleotides, the CDR3 is TGTGCCAGCAGCTTAGGAGGTAGCCTTAATTCGGCCAAAAACATTCAGTACTTC. This encodes CASSLGGSLNSAKNIQYF. The rearrangement uses TRBV11-2 and TRBJ2-4; D is unresolved. V was cut by 1 base and J by 1 base, with 17 bases left in between. CDR1 and CDR2 from the germline V gene are SGHAT and FQNNGV. CDR3 length: 18 residues.